This passage covers 18 T cell receptor beta chains from one sample sequenced in a study of OX40 agonist ivuxolimab in advanced cancers. Using immunoSEQ multiplex PCR, the repertoire was profiled, and TCRdb retains in-frame clones only, with some absent. The data contain some 45,000 clones, more than 70% of them seen just once; the ten biggest clones take up about 16%. Sequences were derived from CD4+ or CD8+ T cells sorted from blood, sampled in a trial of the OX40 agonist ivuxolimab. Receptor source: an adult with an advanced solid tumor such as melanoma, head and neck, liver or kidney cancer.

This chain joins TRBV4-1 and TRBJ1-6; maybe TRBD1 (5 bases). This CDR3 is 14 amino acids long. The germline gives CDR1 MGHRA, CDR2 YSYEKL. The V end lost 1 base, the J end lost 11 bases, and 12 bases lay between the germline ends. The CDR3 loop is CASSQVQGSPPLHF. The DNA of the CDR3 is TGCGCCAGCAGCCAAGTGCAGGGAAGTCCACCCCTCCACTTT.

V and J are TRBV7-9 and TRBJ2-1, with a weak D call TRBD1 (6 bases). Germline V CDR1 and CDR2: SEHNR, FQNEAQ (reference sequence). Trimming took off 5 bases at V and 8 bases at J, with 10 bases between the two ends. This CDR3 contains 12 residues. CDR3 sequence reads: CASSDTGYEQFF. CDR3 sequence (DNA): TGTGCCAGCAGCGATACAGGGTATGAGCAGTTCTTC.

The chain joins TRBV6-6 to TRBJ1-1; D gene unclear. Germline lookup yields CDR1 MNHNY and CDR2 SVGAGI (reference sequence). The CDR3 is 15 residues long. V lost 2 bases and J 2 bases, leaving 12 bases between the germline ends. The CDR3 is CASSYGQPANTEAFF. CDR3 DNA: TGTGCCAGCAGTTACGGGCAGCCAGCCAACACTGAAGCTTTCTTT.

This sequence joins TRBV7-6 and TRBJ2-2; no firm D call. The CDR3 is made up of 17 amino acids. CDR1 and CDR2 (germline): SGHVS, FNYEAQ. Trimming stripped 0 bases from V and 0 bases from J, with 11 bases between. CDR3 sequence: CASSLALRGPNTGELFF. The CDR3 nucleotides read TGTGCCAGCAGCTTAGCCCTCCGAGGACCGAACACCGGGGAGCTGTTTTTT.

This clone showed up just once. This chain joins TRBV9 and TRBJ2-7; D uncertain. Trimming took off 2 bases at V and 5 bases at J, with 17 bases between the two ends. The length of the CDR3 is 15 residues. The germline gives CDR1 SGDLS, CDR2 YYNGEE. The CDR3 reads CASSVMATKGHEQYF. CDR3 bases: TGTGCCAGCAGCGTTATGGCAACGAAGGGTCACGAGCAGTACTTC.

The chain is built from TRBV19 and TRBJ2-6; D perhaps matches TRBD1 (5 bases). Trimming stripped 3 bases from V and 3 bases from J, with 15 bases between. CDR3 size: 17 residues. Germline CDR1 LNHDA, CDR2 SQIVND (reference sequence). CDR3 sequence (DNA): TGTGCCAGTAGTATTCAGGGTATGATCGGTGGGGCCAACGTCCTGACTTTC. It specifies CASSIQGMIGGANVLTF.

The CDR3, as DNA: TGTGCCAGCACCACCCCGGGGCTCGAGCAGTACTTC. Translation: CASTTPGLEQYF. V gene TRBV6-5 combines with J gene TRBJ2-7; either TRBD1 or TRBD2 may fit D (5 bases each). The germline V and J ends were trimmed by 7 bases and 6 bases, with 13 bases remaining between them. The V gene's germline CDR1 is MNHEY and CDR2 SVGAGI. The CDR3 extends over 12 amino acids.

This clone was seen just once. The CDR3 DNA reads as TGTGCCAGCAGCTTAGGGGGGTCTCCCTATCAGCCCCAGCATTTT. This sequence encodes CASSLGGSPYQPQHF. The gene calls are TRBV7-9 and TRBJ1-5; TRBD1 is a possible D gene (5 bases). From germline, CDR1 is SEHNR and CDR2 FQNEAQ (reference sequence). This CDR3 comprises 15 residues. V dropped 1 base and J dropped 5 bases, with 12 bases sitting between them. The full variable domain, completed using reference TRBV7-9 and TRBJ1-5, is DTGVSQNPRHKITKRGQNVTFRCDPISEHNRLYWYRQTLGQGPEFLTYFQNEAQLEKSRLLSDRFSAERPKGSFSTLEIQRTEQGDSAMYLCASSLGGSPYQPQHFGDGTRLSIL.

The chain carries TRBV5-4 and TRBJ2-7, with D perhaps matching TRBD2 (5 bases). This CDR3 is 11 amino acids long. V lost 4 bases and J 6 bases, leaving 8 bases between the germline ends. CDR1 is SGHNT and CDR2 is YYREEE in the germline V gene (reference sequence). CDR3 amino acids: CASSTSSEQYF. DNA of the CDR3: TGTGCCAGCAGCACTAGTAGCGAGCAGTACTTC.

The CDR3 sequence is CASSQGGSRAHEQFF. CDR3 DNA: TGCGCCAGCAGCCAGGGGGGGAGCAGGGCCCATGAGCAGTTCTTC. V is TRBV4-1 and J is TRBJ2-1, with 7 bases matching TRBD2. The CDR3 length is 15 residues. The V and J ends lost 3 bases and 8 bases, in that order; junction bases with no gene match: 10. Looked up from germline, CDR1 is MGHRA and CDR2 is YSYEKL.

The chain couples TRBV9 to TRBJ2-7; tentatively, D is TRBD1 or TRBD2 (5 bases each). Germline loops: CDR1 SGDLS, CDR2 YYNGEE. The CDR3 sequence is 15 residues long. V lost 1 base and J 3 bases, leaving 14 bases between the germline ends. Here the CDR3 DNA reads TGTGCCAGCAGCGTAAATTACGGGGCTAACTACGAGCAGTACTTC. Encoded protein: CASSVNYGANYEQYF.

This chain uses TRBV10-3 with TRBJ2-4; 8 bases align to TRBD2. With V trimmed by 2 bases and J by 7 bases, 10 bases remained unmatched. The germline CDR1 and CDR2 sequences are ENHRY and SYGVKD. The CDR3 is 16 amino acids. This CDR3 is CAISEETGGPRNIQYF. The CDR3 DNA follows: TGTGCCATCAGTGAGGAGACGGGAGGGCCTCGGAACATTCAGTACTTC.

The chain uses TRBV7-6 and TRBJ2-1, with unresolved D. CDR3 length: 14 residues. Germline CDR1 is SGHVS and CDR2 is FNYEAQ. The V and J ends lost 1 base and 5 bases respectively, with 9 bases between them. The CDR3 region has the DNA TGTGCCAGCAGCTTAGGTCCCAGTCACAATGAGCAGTTCTTC. Protein product: CASSLGPSHNEQFF.

This clone was recorded only once. The V and J genes are TRBV6-1 and TRBJ2-1, with TRBD2 matching over 7 bases. The junction had 16 bases not matched to a gene; V was cut back by 3 bases and J by 5 bases. Germline CDR1 reads MNHNS; CDR2 reads SASEGT. The CDR3 is made up of 18 amino acids. The CDR3 nucleotides read TGTGCCAGCAGTGAGGGGTGGGTGCGGGAGCTTGGCCACAATGAGCAGTTCTTC. It specifies CASSEGWVRELGHNEQFF.

The rearrangement uses TRBV15 and TRBJ1-1; no reliable D call. Germline-derived CDR1 and CDR2 are LNHNV and YYDKDF (reference sequence). This CDR3 spans 19 amino acids. V was pared by 3 bases and J by 6 bases, with 29 bases between. CDR3 in amino acids: CATSRQIKRVNGVIAEAFF. The CDR3, as DNA: TGTGCCACCAGCAGGCAAATCAAAAGGGTTAACGGAGTTATCGCTGAAGCTTTCTTT.

J is TRBJ2-3 and V is TRBV9; TRBD2 agrees at 11 bases. This CDR3 has 22 residues. The V gene end was trimmed by 6 bases and the J gene end by 6 bases; junction bases not matched to a gene: 30. The germline V gene encodes CDR1 SGDLS and CDR2 YYNGEE. CDR3 in amino acids: CASKGLADTPFSRRWVRDTQYF. CDR3 sequence (DNA): TGTGCCAGCAAGGGACTAGCGGACACACCTTTCTCACGGCGTTGGGTCCGGGATACGCAGTATTTT.

The gene calls are TRBV30 and TRBJ2-3; 8 nucleotides agree with TRBD2. Per the germline V gene, CDR1 is GTSNPN and CDR2 is SVGIG (reference sequence). V lost 3 bases and J lost 1; bases outside the gene matches: 9. The CDR3 is 16 amino acids. The CDR3: CAWSPLALAGTDTQYF. The CDR3 DNA sequence: TGTGCCTGGAGCCCTTTAGCACTAGCGGGCACAGATACGCAGTATTTT.

The chain is built from TRBV15 and TRBJ1-1; 7 nucleotides match TRBD1. Germline V gene data show CDR1 as LNHNV and CDR2 as YYDKDF (reference sequence). The length of the CDR3 is 15 residues. The ends lost 0 bases at V and 4 bases at J; junction bases unmatched: 5. CDR3 sequence reads: CATSRETGIVTEAFF. In DNA, the CDR3 is TGTGCCACCAGCAGAGAGACAGGGATCGTCACTGAAGCTTTCTTT.